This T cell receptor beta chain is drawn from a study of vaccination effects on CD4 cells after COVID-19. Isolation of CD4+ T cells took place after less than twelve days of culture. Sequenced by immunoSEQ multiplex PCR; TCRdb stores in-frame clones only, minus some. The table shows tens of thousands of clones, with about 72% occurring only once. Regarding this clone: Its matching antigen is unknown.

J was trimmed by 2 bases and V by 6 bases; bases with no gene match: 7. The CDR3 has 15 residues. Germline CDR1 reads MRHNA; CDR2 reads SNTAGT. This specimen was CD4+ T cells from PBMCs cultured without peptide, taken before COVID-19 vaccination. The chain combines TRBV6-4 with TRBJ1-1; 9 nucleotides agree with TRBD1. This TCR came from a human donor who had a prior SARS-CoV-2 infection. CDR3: CASRVTGGGNTEAFF. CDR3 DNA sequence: TGTGCCAGCAGAGTAACAGGGGGCGGCAACACTGAAGCTTTCTTT.